Following are 22 T cell receptor beta chains from one sample sequenced in a study of CD8+ T cells in alopecia areata. Extraction and reverse transcription of RNA yielded cDNA as the sequencing template. Sequenced by immunoSEQ multiplex PCR; TCRdb stores in-frame clones only, minus some. This sample has approximately 140,000 clones, with about nine tenths found just once. Sample: CD8+ T cells sorted from blood, taken at week 0. Every receptor here comes from a human donor with alopecia areata.

This clone has a single count. The rearrangement joins TRBV29-1 to TRBJ2-1; 8 bases map to TRBD1. The V gene's germline CDR1 is SQVTM and CDR2 ANQGSEA. The CDR3 is 14 amino acids. V shed 3 bases and J 5 bases; nucleotides not matched to a gene: 6. The CDR3 region is CSVEGGQGHNEQFF. The DNA for the CDR3 is TGCAGCGTTGAGGGCGGACAGGGACACAATGAGCAGTTCTTC.

The chain uses TRBV7-3 and TRBJ1-2, with D unresolved. Germline V gene sequence: CDR1 SGHTA, CDR2 FQGTGA. The CDR3 sequence is 13 residues long. Trimming took off 5 bases at V and 0 bases at J, with 7 bases between the two ends. The CDR3 DNA reads TGTGCCAGCAGCCCCGTCTCTAACTATGGCTACACCTTC. As protein: CASSPVSNYGYTF.

V gene TRBV4-2 combines with J gene TRBJ2-7; D remains ambiguous. This CDR3 comprises 13 residues. V lost 3 bases, J lost 5 bases, and 11 bases lay in between. The germline V gene encodes CDR1 LGHNA and CDR2 YNFKEQ. CDR3 region: CASSQVLYDEQYF. Written as DNA, the CDR3 is TGTGCCAGCAGCCAGGTCCTCTACGACGAGCAGTACTTC.

The chain employs TRBV5-4 and TRBJ2-2; D remains ambiguous. CDR3 length equals 15 residues. Deletions cut 0 bases from V and 5 bases from J, with 11 bases between. Germline CDR1 is SGHNT and CDR2 is YYREEE (reference sequence). Here the CDR3 reads CASSLGPKRTGELFF. For the CDR3, the DNA is TGTGCCAGCAGCTTGGGGCCCAAGCGAACCGGGGAGCTGTTTTTT.

The chain links TRBV27 to TRBJ1-1; 7 bases align to TRBD1. The CDR3 loop spans 15 amino acids. V lost 5 bases and J lost 2; bases outside the gene matches: 8. Germline V lookup: CDR1 MNHEY, CDR2 SMNVEV (reference sequence). The CDR3 DNA follows: TGTGCCAGCAGTGTCGCGACAGGGCCAAACACTGAAGCTTTCTTT. Translation: CASSVATGPNTEAFF.

Worth noting for this clone: The same CDR3 arises from other DNA sequences in this sample as well. The V and J genes are TRBV4-1 and TRBJ2-1; D is unresolved. Germline values: CDR1 MGHRA, CDR2 YSYEKL. V lost 1 base and J 8 bases, leaving 3 bases between the germline ends. The CDR3 length is 11 residues. CDR3: CASSQGYEQFF. For the CDR3, the DNA is TGCGCCAGCAGCCAAGGTTATGAGCAGTTCTTC.

This clone was counted only a few times. The gene calls are TRBV7-9 and TRBJ2-6; 7 bases are a match to TRBD1. The CDR3 has 15 amino acids. J gave up 2 bases and V 5 bases, and 3 bases lay outside the gene matches. Germline loops: CDR1 SEHNR, CDR2 FQNEAQ (reference sequence). The CDR3 DNA sequence: TGTGCCAGCAGCCCCACAGGGGCTGGGGCCAACGTCCTGACTTTC. Protein product: CASSPTGAGANVLTF.

V and J are TRBV30 and TRBJ2-3, with a weak D call TRBD1 (5 bases). V gave up 0 bases and J gave up 2 bases, with 9 bases separating them. The CDR3 loop spans 14 amino acids. Per the germline V gene, CDR1 is GTSNPN and CDR2 is SVGIG (reference sequence). CDR3 bases: TGTGCCTGGAGTGTACTTGGACACACAGATACGCAGTATTTT. Translation gives CAWSVLGHTDTQYF.

The gene calls are TRBV19 and TRBJ2-3, with D maybe TRBD1 (5 bases). This CDR3 has 15 amino acids. Trimming left V 5 bases short and J 0 bases short, with 12 bases between. Germline V gene lookup returns CDR1 LNHDA and CDR2 SQIVND (reference sequence). The CDR3 is CASSGAGSSTDTQYF. CDR3 coding DNA: TGTGCCAGTAGTGGGGCCGGTTCTAGCACAGATACGCAGTATTTT.

The chain links TRBV27 to TRBJ1-1; 7 nucleotides line up with TRBD1. Germline CDR1 is MNHEY and CDR2 is SMNVEV (reference sequence). CDR3 length: 15 residues. The V gene end was trimmed by 5 bases and the J gene end by 1 base; junction bases not matched to a gene: 7. CDR3 loop: CASSSRDSPNTEAFF. Written as DNA, the CDR3 is TGTGCCAGCAGTAGTCGGGACAGTCCGAACACTGAAGCTTTCTTT.

The chain links TRBV15 to TRBJ1-5; D gene unclear. Trimming stripped 0 bases from V and 5 bases from J, with 8 bases between. Germline V gene data show CDR1 as LNHNV and CDR2 as YYDKDF (reference sequence). The CDR3 has 14 residues. The CDR3 protein is CATSRDRVDQPQHF. The CDR3, as DNA: TGTGCCACCAGCAGAGATCGGGTAGATCAGCCCCAGCATTTT.

The V gene is TRBV13, the J gene TRBJ2-2; TRBD2 matches at 14 bases. Per the germline V gene, CDR1 is PRHDT and CDR2 is FYEKMQ (reference sequence). This CDR3 has 16 amino acids. J gave up 6 bases and V 5 bases, and 5 bases lay outside the gene matches. CDR3 loop: CASSDGTSGGAGELFF. The CDR3 DNA reads as TGTGCCAGCAGCGATGGGACTAGCGGGGGAGCCGGGGAGCTGTTTTTT.

CDR3: CASSQSVYEQYF. In DNA, the CDR3 is TGTGCCAGCAGCCAGAGCGTCTACGAGCAGTACTTC. The chain carries TRBV7-9 and TRBJ2-7; D call uncertain. This CDR3 has 12 amino acids. Germline CDR1 reads SEHNR; CDR2 reads FQNEAQ (reference sequence). Between the trimmed V and J ends, which lost 5 bases and 3 bases, there was a span of 8 bases.

This clone turned up a few times. The chain is built from TRBV19 and TRBJ2-7; possibly TRBD1 or TRBD2 for D (5 bases each). V was clipped by 8 bases and J by 6 bases, with 20 bases between them. The CDR3 has 14 residues. The germline V gene encodes CDR1 LNHDA and CDR2 SQIVND (reference sequence). Written as DNA, the CDR3 is TGTGCCAGTGAACCGGGACCCAGGACGGGCGAGCAGTACTTC. Translation: CASEPGPRTGEQYF.

V gene TRBV7-9 combines with J gene TRBJ2-5, with 8 nucleotides matching TRBD1. Judging by the DNA end, TRBJ2-7 fits better; the J call may be wrong. Looked up from germline, CDR1 is SEHNR and CDR2 is FQNEAQ (reference sequence). There are 15 residues in the CDR3. Here the CDR3 DNA reads TGTGCCAGCAGCTCATGGACAGGGAGCTCCTACGAGCAGTACTTC. Translation gives CASSSWTGSSYEQYF.

The chain links TRBV9 to TRBJ2-7; 10 nucleotides match TRBD1. Germline V lookup: CDR1 SGDLS, CDR2 YYNGEE. The CDR3 is made up of 16 amino acids. V trimming: 4 bases; J trimming: 2 bases; junction bases outside the gene matches: 9. The CDR3 nucleotides are TGTGCCAGCAGCCCGAGGGCCGGGACAGGGGCCTACGAGCAGTACTTC. Its translation is CASSPRAGTGAYEQYF.

This clone showed up just a few times. The chain recombines TRBV7-2 with TRBJ2-5, with D perhaps TRBD1 (6 bases). The CDR3 totals 15 residues. V was shortened by 4 bases and J by 0 bases, with 12 bases between the two germline ends. Germline-derived CDR1 and CDR2 are SGHTA and FQGNSA. The CDR3 region has the DNA TGTGCCAGCAGCTCCGGAACAGGGAACCAAGAGACCCAGTACTTC. Protein: CASSSGTGNQETQYF.

The chain couples TRBV29-1 to TRBJ2-2; D gene ambiguous. This CDR3 contains 12 residues. V lost 4 bases and J lost 2, with 5 bases in between. Germline values: CDR1 SQVTM, CDR2 ANQGSEA. In DNA form, the CDR3 reads TGCAGCGTTGCCAGAAACACCGGGGAGCTGTTTTTT. It is translated as CSVARNTGELFF.

This clone was seen once. The chain combines TRBV29-1 with TRBJ1-1; D perhaps matches TRBD1 (6 bases). The CDR3 is 13 amino acids. V lost 6 bases and J 3 bases, leaving 14 bases between the germline ends. Germline lookup yields CDR1 SQVTM and CDR2 ANQGSEA. This CDR3 is CSVALGGDTEAFF. CDR3 coding DNA: TGCAGCGTCGCCTTAGGGGGGGACACTGAAGCTTTCTTT.

This chain links TRBV10-2 with TRBJ1-5, with D possibly TRBD1 on 5 matching bases. V was pared by 0 bases and J by 0 bases, with 9 bases between. Germline-derived CDR1 and CDR2 are WSHSY and SAAADI. CDR3 length: 16 amino acids. CDR3 sequence (DNA): TGCGCCAGCAGTGAGTCCGCAGGGTATAGCAATCAGCCCCAGCATTTT. It codes for CASSESAGYSNQPQHF.

The V and J genes are TRBV6-5 and TRBJ2-1, with D tentatively TRBD2 (7 bases). Germline V lookup: CDR1 MNHEY, CDR2 SVGAGI. The ends were cut back, 7 bases at V and 6 bases at J, with 13 bases in the middle. The CDR3 is made up of 13 amino acids. DNA of the CDR3: TGTGCCAGCATCGAGGGGGGGACCAATGAGCAGTTCTTC. This encodes CASIEGGTNEQFF.

This chain uses TRBV4-1 with TRBJ2-1, with 9 bases matching TRBD2. Germline values: CDR1 MGHRA, CDR2 YSYEKL. This CDR3 is built from 16 residues. After removal of 4 bases from V and 5 bases from J, the junction contained 9 bases not matched to a gene. Here the CDR3 DNA reads TGCGCCAGCAGCCTCCGACTAGCGGCATACGACAATGAGCAGTTCTTC. Translation: CASSLRLAAYDNEQFF.